This T cell receptor (beta chain) originates from a study of T cells in women clearing cervical HPV infection. Study results and caveats: TRBV6-7 abundance was lower in cases than controls (about 0.099% versus 0.16%).

The CDR3 spans 19 residues. Germline V lookup: CDR1 MNHNS, CDR2 SASEGT. V shed 2 bases, J shed 5 bases, and the junction held 18 bases outside the gene matches. A note on this clone: Its antigen is not identified. The CDR3 goes on 3 residues after the read ends, and that part is filled in from the germline J gene.

Using immunoSEQ multiplex PCR, the repertoire was profiled, and TCRdb retains in-frame clones only, with some absent. The sample holds under 50,000 clones. Material: blood buffy coat. The receptor comes from a woman aged 18-70 years with a cervical HPV16 infection that either progressed to CIN3+ or cleared (not recorded which). V and J are TRBV6-1 and TRBJ1-5, with TRBD1 matching 7 bases. The CDR3 spells CASSERSVPGQRGHQPQHF. The part of the CDR3 DNA that was read is TGTGCCAGCAGTGAAAGGAGCGTCCCGGGACAGCGAGGTCATCAGCCC.